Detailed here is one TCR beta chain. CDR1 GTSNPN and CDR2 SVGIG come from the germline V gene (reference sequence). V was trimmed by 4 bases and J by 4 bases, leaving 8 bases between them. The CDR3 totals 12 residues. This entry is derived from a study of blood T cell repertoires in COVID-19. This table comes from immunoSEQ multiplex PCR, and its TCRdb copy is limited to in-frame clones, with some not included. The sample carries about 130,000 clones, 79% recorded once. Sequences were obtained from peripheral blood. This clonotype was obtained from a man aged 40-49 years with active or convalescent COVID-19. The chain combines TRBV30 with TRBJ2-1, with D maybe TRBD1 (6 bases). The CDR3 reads CAWTGQYNEQFF. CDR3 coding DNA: TGTGCCTGGACCGGACAGTACAATGAGCAGTTCTTC.